This T cell receptor (beta chain) was obtained from a study of blood T cell repertoires in COVID-19 (dated by TCRdb to between 2020 and 2021). The study in broad terms: Collaborator samples came from the United States, Italy and Spain and covered acute and convalescent phases of COVID-19. The material from the prospective study consisted of cDNA or gDNA derived from T cells, B-cell-depleted T cells, or PBMCs. The dataset comprised deeply sampled blood TCRbeta repertoires from subjects exposed to, actively infected with, or recovered from COVID-19. The repertoires were made available in a free public database intended to serve as a resource for research on the immune response to SARS-CoV-2. The samples were drawn from the first 160 participants of the ongoing ImmuneRACE study and from roughly 1,300 subjects provided by 6 global collaborators. A de-identified subject ID, COVID-19 status, age in years and sex were almost always included in the sample metadata. Where HLA class I and class II types were available, the types were taken from metadata supplied by the sample provider, not from assay-based typing. Study-wide conclusions, independent of this receptor: How much clinical and demographic metadata was included differed by source and by participant, and the metadata was provided uncurated.

TCRbeta CDR3 regions were amplified from genomic DNA by means of the immunoSEQ Assay, a bias-controlled multiplex PCR. On the authors' methods: The number of nucleated cells in each sample was estimated from the amplification of reference gene primers within the assay. To quantify the absolute abundance of each unique TCRbeta CDR3 rearrangement, sequence reads were collapsed and filtered. For each sample, productive Simpson clonality was calculated as the square root of Simpson's diversity index across productive rearrangements. The table comes from immuneACCESS by way of TCRdb, which keeps in-frame sequences with V and J called. Part of the clones is missing from these tables; in studies checked, under half for an unresolved V gene and the rest for unknown reasons. The DNA was the basis for D and trimming; V, J and clone size are from that table. Counted in this sample were over 70,000 clones; about 90% of them appeared once. In total, the top ten clones hold more than 6% of the sample.

Including the terminal cysteine and phenylalanine, the CDR3 comprises 15 residues. The sequence is cut down to CDR3 DNA, 45 bases in frame from base 1. Reading the germline V gene gives CDR1 SGHRS and CDR2 YFSETQ. Between the V and J ends, shortened by 3 bases and 1 base respectively, the junction contains 10 bases. Turning to this clone: This receptor's antigen is unknown. Within one base of it there is no much larger clone, and no base qualities were kept.

In Seattle, one collaborating source enrolled patients while the infection was active and tracked those patients longitudinally over the course of disease. The collaborating institutions used their own protocols to collect whole blood in K2EDTA tubes. Collaborator samples were shipped for TCRbeta analysis as frozen whole blood, isolated PBMCs, or DNA extracted from either sample type. The chain is made from TRBV5-1 and TRBJ2-2; 5 matching bases give a weak D call of TRBD1. The sequencing sample was made of peripheral blood. The source is a man aged 18 to 35 with COVID-19, enrolled during active disease. The sequenced DNA is TGCGCCAGCAGCTACAACACAGGGAACACCGGGGAGCTGTTTTTT. This is translated as CASSYNTGNTGELFF.